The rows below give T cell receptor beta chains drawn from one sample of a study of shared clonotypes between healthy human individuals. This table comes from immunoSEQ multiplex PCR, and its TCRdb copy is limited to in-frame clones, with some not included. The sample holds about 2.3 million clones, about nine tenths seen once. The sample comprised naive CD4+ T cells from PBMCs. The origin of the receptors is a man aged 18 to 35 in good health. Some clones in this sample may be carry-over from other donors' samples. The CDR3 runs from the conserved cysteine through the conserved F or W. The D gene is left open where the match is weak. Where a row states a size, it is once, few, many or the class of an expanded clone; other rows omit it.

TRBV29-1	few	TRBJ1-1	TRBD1	TGCAGCGTTCGACAGGGATCGAACACTGAAGCTTTCTTT	CSVRQGSNTEAFF
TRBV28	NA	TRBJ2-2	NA	TGTGCCAGCAGTTTCCCCTGGCAGAACACCGGGGAGCTGTTTTTT	CASSFPWQNTGELFF
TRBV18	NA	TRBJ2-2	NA	TGTGCCAGCTCACCACAGCAGGGCTTGTTCGCCGGGGAGCTGTTTTTT	CASSPQQGLFAGELFF
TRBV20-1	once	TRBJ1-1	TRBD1	TGCAGTGCCGGACAGGGGAGCGGAGCTTTCTTT	CSAGQGSGAFF
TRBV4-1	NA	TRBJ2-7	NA	TGCGCCAGCAGCCAAGATCGGTATGGGCTAACCTACGAGCAGTACTTC	CASSQDRYGLTYEQYF
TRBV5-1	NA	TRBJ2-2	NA	TGCGCCAGCAGCTTGGCAGGGGCGGCCCCCGGGGAGCTGTTTTTT	CASSLAGAAPGELFF
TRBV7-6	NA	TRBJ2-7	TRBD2	TGTGCCAGCAGCTTAGAGGTAGCGGGAGCCGTGAACGAGCAGTACTTC	CASSLEVAGAVNEQYF
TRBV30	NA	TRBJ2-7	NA	TGTGCCTGGAGTGAACGGCACTTCTACGAGCAGTACTTC	CAWSERHFYEQYF
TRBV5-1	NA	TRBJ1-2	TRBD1	TGCGTATCCGGGACAGGGGTTGGTGGCTACACCTTC	CVSGTGVGGYTF
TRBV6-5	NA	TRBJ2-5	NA	TGTGCCAGCAGTTACTTCCAGACGCAAGAGACCCAGTACTTC	CASSYFQTQETQYF
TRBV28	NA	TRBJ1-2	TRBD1	TGTGCCAGCAGTTTGAACAGGGGCTATGGCTACACCTTC	CASSLNRGYGYTF
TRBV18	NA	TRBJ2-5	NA	TGTGCCAGCTCACGGGACCGACAAGAGACCCAGTACTTC	CASSRDRQETQYF
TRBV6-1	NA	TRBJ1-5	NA	TGTGCCAGCAGGTCCACCGGGACGGTCAATCAGCCCCAGCATTTT	CASRSTGTVNQPQHF
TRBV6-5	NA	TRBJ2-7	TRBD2	TGTGCCAGCAGTTACCGATTGGCGGGAGCGCCCTACGAGCAGTACTTC	CASSYRLAGAPYEQYF
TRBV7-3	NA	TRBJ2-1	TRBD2	TGTGCCAGCAGCGCCAGACTAGCGGGAGGGGGCAATGAGCAGTTCTTC	CASSARLAGGGNEQFF
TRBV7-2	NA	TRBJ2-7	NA	TGTGCCAGCAGCTTAGACTCAGAGAGGGTCTACGAGCAGTACTTC	CASSLDSERVYEQYF
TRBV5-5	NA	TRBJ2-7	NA	TGTGCCAGCAGCAATCCTCTGACAAGGAGCGAGCAGTACTTC	CASSNPLTRSEQYF